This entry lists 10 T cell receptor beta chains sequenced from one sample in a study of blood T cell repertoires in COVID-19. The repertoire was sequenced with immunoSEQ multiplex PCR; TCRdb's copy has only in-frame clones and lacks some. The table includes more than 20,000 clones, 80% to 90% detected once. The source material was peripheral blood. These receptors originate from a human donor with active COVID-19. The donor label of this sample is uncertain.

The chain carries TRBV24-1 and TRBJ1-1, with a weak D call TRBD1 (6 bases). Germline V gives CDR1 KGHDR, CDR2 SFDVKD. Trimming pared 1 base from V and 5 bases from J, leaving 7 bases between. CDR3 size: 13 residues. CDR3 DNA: TGTGCCACCAGTGATTTCACAGGGACTGAAGCTTTCTTT. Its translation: CATSDFTGTEAFF.

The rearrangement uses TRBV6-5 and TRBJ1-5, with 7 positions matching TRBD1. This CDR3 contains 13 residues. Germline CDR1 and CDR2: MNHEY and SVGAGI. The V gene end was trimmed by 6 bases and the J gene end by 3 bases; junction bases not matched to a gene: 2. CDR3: CASRGTVNQPQHF. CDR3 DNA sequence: TGTGCCAGCAGGGGGACAGTCAATCAGCCCCAGCATTTT.

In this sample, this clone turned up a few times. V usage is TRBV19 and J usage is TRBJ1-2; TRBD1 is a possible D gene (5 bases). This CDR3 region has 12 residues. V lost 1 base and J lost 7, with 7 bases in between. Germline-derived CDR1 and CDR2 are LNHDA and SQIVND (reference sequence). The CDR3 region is CASSIARAGYTF. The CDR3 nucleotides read TGTGCCAGTAGTATAGCCAGGGCTGGCTACACCTTC. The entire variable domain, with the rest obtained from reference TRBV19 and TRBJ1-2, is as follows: DGGITQSPKYLFRKEGQNVTLSCEQNLNHDAMYWYRQDPGQGLRLIYYSQIVNDFQKGDIAEGYSVSREKKESFPLTVTSAQKNPTAFYLCASSIARAGYTFGSGTRLTVV.

CDR3 in amino acids: CAWSLRRSQGFGNTIYF. Here the CDR3 DNA reads TGTGCCTGGAGTCTCCGGCGGTCCCAGGGGTTTGGAAACACCATATATTTT. This rearrangement joins TRBV30 to TRBJ1-3, with D possibly being TRBD1 (6 bases). The CDR3 consists of 17 residues. Trimming removed 2 bases at V and 3 bases at J, with 20 bases between. Germline CDR1 reads GTSNPN; CDR2 reads SVGIG (reference sequence).

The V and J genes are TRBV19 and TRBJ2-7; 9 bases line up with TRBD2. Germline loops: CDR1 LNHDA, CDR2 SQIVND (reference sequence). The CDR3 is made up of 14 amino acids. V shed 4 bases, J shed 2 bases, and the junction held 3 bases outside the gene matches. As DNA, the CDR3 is TGTGCCAGTAGTACGGCGGGAGGGCCCTACGAGCAGTACTTC. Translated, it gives CASSTAGGPYEQYF.

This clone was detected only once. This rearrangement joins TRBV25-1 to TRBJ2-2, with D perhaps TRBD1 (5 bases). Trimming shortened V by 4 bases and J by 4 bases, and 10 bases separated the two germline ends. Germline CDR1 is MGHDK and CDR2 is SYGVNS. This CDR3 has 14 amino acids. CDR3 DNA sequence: TGTGCCAGCAGTGGCCTCCAGGGCACCGGGGAGCTGTTTTTT. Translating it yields CASSGLQGTGELFF.

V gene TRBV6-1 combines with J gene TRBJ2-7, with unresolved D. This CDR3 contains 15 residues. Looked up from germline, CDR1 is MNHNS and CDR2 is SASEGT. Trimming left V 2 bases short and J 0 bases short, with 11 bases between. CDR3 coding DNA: TGTGCCAGCAGTGAAAACCAGGTTCCCTCCTACGAGCAGTACTTC. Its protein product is CASSENQVPSYEQYF.

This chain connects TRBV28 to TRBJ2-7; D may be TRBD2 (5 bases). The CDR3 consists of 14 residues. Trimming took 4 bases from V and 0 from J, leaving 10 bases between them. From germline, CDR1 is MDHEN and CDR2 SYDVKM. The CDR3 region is CASSSTGNSYEQYF. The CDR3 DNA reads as TGTGCCAGCAGTTCGACCGGGAACTCCTACGAGCAGTACTTC.

CDR3 sequence: CASSGRTGRYTDTQYF. For the CDR3, the DNA is TGTGCCAGCAGTGGTCGGACAGGGCGATACACAGATACGCAGTATTTT. The chain links TRBV6-1 to TRBJ2-3; 8 bases map to TRBD1. CDR1 is MNHNS and CDR2 is SASEGT in the germline V gene. The trim removed 4 bases at V and 2 bases at J, leaving 8 bases unmatched. The CDR3 is 16 residues long.

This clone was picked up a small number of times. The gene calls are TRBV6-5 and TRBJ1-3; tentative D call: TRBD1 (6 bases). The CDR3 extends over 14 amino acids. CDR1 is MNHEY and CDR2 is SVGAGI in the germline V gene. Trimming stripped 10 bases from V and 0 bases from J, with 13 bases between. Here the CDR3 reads CAINRDNSGNTIYF. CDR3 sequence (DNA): TGTGCCATCAATCGGGACAACTCTGGAAACACCATATATTTT.